Presented here are 26 T cell receptor beta chains from one specimen sequenced in a study of graft-versus-host responses after intestinal transplantation. Sequenced by immunoSEQ multiplex PCR; TCRdb stores in-frame clones only, minus some. The sample carries under 90,000 clones, about 90% recorded once. Sample: PBMCs, taken 98 days after intestinal transplantation. The receptor set was obtained from a human patient who received an intestinal transplant, so some T cells may come from the graft donor.

This clone was picked up one time. The chain employs TRBV25-1 and TRBJ2-7; D not resolved. Germline V lookup: CDR1 MGHDK, CDR2 SYGVNS. Trimming shortened V by 1 base and J by 5 bases, and 6 bases separated the two germline ends. CDR3 length: 12 residues. As DNA, the CDR3 is TGTGCCAGCAGTGAATCCCCCAACGAGCAGTACTTC. Amino acid sequence: CASSESPNEQYF.

The gene calls are TRBV19 and TRBJ1-1; D is possibly TRBD1 (5 bases). The CDR3 sequence is 14 residues long. V lost 7 bases to trimming and J lost 0 bases, with 12 bases between them. Germline V gives CDR1 LNHDA, CDR2 SQIVND (reference sequence). DNA of the CDR3: TGTGCCAGTAAATACGGCAGGGTGAACACTGAAGCTTTCTTT. As protein: CASKYGRVNTEAFF.

CDR3: CASTVPLLGGYTF. The CDR3 DNA follows: TGTGCCAGCACCGTTCCCTTACTAGGGGGCTACACCTTC. The chain has TRBV28 and TRBJ1-2; D is ambiguous. Trimming removed 7 bases at V and 8 bases at J, with 17 bases between. There are 13 residues in the CDR3. Germline CDR1 MDHEN, CDR2 SYDVKM.

The V gene is TRBV29-1, the J gene TRBJ2-2; TRBD2 aligns across 9 bases. With V trimmed by 4 bases and J by 6 bases, 6 bases remained unmatched. The CDR3 has 14 residues. The V gene's germline CDR1 is SQVTM and CDR2 ANQGSEA. The CDR3 region is CSVGSGGLSGELFF. For the CDR3, the DNA is TGCAGCGTTGGTAGCGGGGGCCTATCCGGGGAGCTGTTTTTT.

This clone occurred once. The gene calls are TRBV5-1 and TRBJ2-5, with TRBD1 as a possible D gene (6 bases). The CDR3 spans 16 residues. Germline loops: CDR1 SGHRS, CDR2 YFSETQ. Trimming stripped 4 bases from V and 3 bases from J, with 19 bases between. The CDR3 spells CASSDPGQLWKETQYF. CDR3 nucleotides: TGCGCCAGCAGCGACCCCGGACAGCTCTGGAAAGAGACCCAGTACTTC. The whole variable domain, filled in from reference TRBV5-1 and TRBJ2-5, reads KAGVTQTPRYLIKTRGQQVTLSCSPISGHRSVSWYQQTPGQGLQFLFEYFSETQRNKGNFPGRFSGRQFSNSRSEMNVSTLELGDSALYLCASSDPGQLWKETQYFGPGTRLLVL.

The V and J genes are TRBV7-3 and TRBJ2-2; D perhaps matches TRBD1 (5 bases). The CDR3 covers 17 residues. Trimming shortened V by 4 bases and J by 4 bases, and 19 bases separated the two germline ends. Germline V gene data show CDR1 as SGHTA and CDR2 as FQGTGA. CDR3 region: CASSYHQPGLSTGELFF. In DNA, the CDR3 is TGTGCCAGCAGCTACCACCAACCAGGGTTATCCACCGGGGAGCTGTTTTTT. Combining the CDR3 with reference TRBV7-3 and TRBJ2-2 gives the whole variable domain GAGVSQTPSNKVTEKGKYVELRCDPISGHTALYWYRQSLGQGPEFLIYFQGTGAADDSGLPNDRFFAVRPEGSVSTLKIQRTERGDSAVYLCASSYHQPGLSTGELFFGEGSRLTVL.

V and J are TRBV5-4 and TRBJ2-7; D unclear. Germline V lookup: CDR1 SGHNT, CDR2 YYREEE (reference sequence). The CDR3 contains 14 residues. The V end lost 0 bases, the J end lost 2 bases, and 9 bases lay between the germline ends. The CDR3 DNA reads as TGTGCCAGCAGCTTGGAGCTGCGGCCCTACGAGCAGTACTTC. Protein product: CASSLELRPYEQYF.

The J gene is TRBJ1-2, the V gene TRBV12-5; TRBD1 agrees at 7 bases. The V gene's germline CDR1 is LGHNT and CDR2 FRNRAP. This CDR3 has 16 amino acids. The V and J ends lost 0 bases and 5 bases, in that order; junction bases with no gene match: 9. CDR3 in amino acids: CASGLVRQGVHYGYTF. Here the CDR3 DNA reads TGTGCTAGTGGTTTGGTACGGCAGGGGGTGCATTATGGCTACACCTTC.

The rearrangement uses TRBV6-1 and TRBJ2-1; 11 bases are a match to TRBD2. The CDR3 length is 18 residues. J was trimmed by 7 bases and V by 2 bases; bases with no gene match: 13. The V gene's germline CDR1 is MNHNS and CDR2 SASEGT. CDR3 amino acids: CASSETRTSGPYGNEQFF. CDR3 DNA: TGTGCCAGCAGTGAAACTAGGACTAGCGGGCCCTATGGAAATGAGCAGTTCTTC.

V usage is TRBV19 and J usage is TRBJ2-4; 11 bases map to TRBD2. Germline-derived CDR1 and CDR2 are LNHDA and SQIVND (reference sequence). V lost 3 bases to trimming and J lost 9 bases; unmatched junction nucleotides: 7. CDR3 length: 15 amino acids. The chain's CDR3 is CASSIFTSGRSIQYF. The CDR3, as DNA: TGTGCCAGTAGTATTTTTACTAGCGGGAGATCCATTCAGTACTTC.

This clone has a single count. The chain links TRBV4-1 to TRBJ2-3; D possibly corresponds to TRBD1 (5 bases). The CDR3 contains 15 residues. The V and J ends lost 3 bases and 2 bases respectively, with 12 bases between them. The germline gives CDR1 MGHRA, CDR2 YSYEKL. CDR3 sequence: CASSHPQVITDTQYF. CDR3 DNA: TGCGCCAGCAGCCATCCACAGGTTATCACAGATACGCAGTATTTT.

CDR3 nucleotides: TGTGCCAGCAGCTTGGTGTCAGATACGCAGTATTTT. Protein product: CASSLVSDTQYF. The chain couples TRBV5-4 to TRBJ2-3; no clear D gene. Trimming pared 0 bases from V and 4 bases from J, leaving 3 bases between. Germline assignment: CDR1 SGHNT and CDR2 YYREEE (reference sequence). This CDR3 has 12 residues.

The chain combines TRBV21-1 with TRBJ2-7; the table's D call of TRBD1 was not tested on the DNA. TRBV21-1 is a pseudogene locus. The length of the CDR3 is 20 residues. The CDR3 protein is CASSKQANGKDRGESYEQYF. CDR3 nucleotides: TGTGCCAGCAGCAAACAAGCAAACGGAAAGGACAGGGGGGAATCCTACGAGCAGTACTTC.

This sequence joins TRBV13 and TRBJ2-1; D tentatively reads TRBD1 or TRBD2 (5 bases each). The germline V and J ends were trimmed by 7 bases and 2 bases, with 12 bases remaining between them. The CDR3 runs 14 residues. Germline loops: CDR1 PRHDT, CDR2 FYEKMQ (reference sequence). The CDR3 protein is CASTRAGAYNEQFF. The CDR3, as DNA: TGTGCCAGCACCAGGGCGGGCGCCTACAATGAGCAGTTCTTC.

The V call is TRBV11-2, the J call TRBJ1-3; TRBD1 matches at 11 bases. This CDR3 contains 16 residues. Germline V lookup: CDR1 SGHAT, CDR2 FQNNGV. V lost 5 bases to trimming and J lost 0 bases; unmatched junction nucleotides: 3. CDR3 loop: CASSPGTGGSGNTIYF. In nucleotides, the CDR3 is TGTGCCAGCAGCCCCGGGACAGGGGGCTCTGGAAACACCATATATTTT.

V and J are TRBV5-1 and TRBJ2-3; TRBD2 matches 7 bases. The CDR3 loop spans 15 amino acids. CDR1 and CDR2 (germline): SGHRS, YFSETQ. With 3 bases clipped from V and 1 base from J, the junction kept 5 bases outside the gene matches. For the CDR3, the DNA is TGCGCCAGCAGCTCTACTCGGGGGGGCACAGATACGCAGTATTTT. Amino acid sequence: CASSSTRGGTDTQYF.

The table lists this clone with a count of one. The rearrangement links TRBV11-2 to TRBJ2-7, with D hard to call. Germline loops: CDR1 SGHAT, CDR2 FQNNGV. V was shortened by 7 bases and J by 0 bases, with 10 bases between the two germline ends. This CDR3 contains 13 residues. CDR3: CASTTFNSYEQYF. Here the CDR3 DNA reads TGTGCCAGCACCACGTTTAACTCCTACGAGCAGTACTTC.

V gene TRBV2 combines with J gene TRBJ2-3; D perhaps matches TRBD2 (7 bases). V lost 2 bases and J lost 0, with 24 bases in between. In germline, CDR1 is SNHLY, CDR2 FYNNEI. The CDR3 is made up of 20 amino acids. The CDR3 loop reads CASSEIYREGIAYSTDTQYF. The CDR3 nucleotides read TGTGCCAGCAGTGAAATATACAGGGAGGGGATCGCGTATAGCACAGATACGCAGTATTTT. Looking up the rest from reference TRBV2 and TRBJ2-3 gives the full variable domain: EPEVTQTPSHQVTQMGQEVILRCVPISNHLYFYWYRQILGQKVEFLVSFYNNEISEKSEIFDDQFSVERPDGSNFTLKIRSTKLEDSAMYFCASSEIYREGIAYSTDTQYFGPGTRLTVL.

This chain links TRBV4-1 with TRBJ1-2, with D hard to call. This CDR3 has 14 residues. From germline, CDR1 is MGHRA and CDR2 YSYEKL. Trimming took 0 bases from V and 4 from J, leaving 9 bases between them. The CDR3 bases are TGCGCCAGCAGCCAAGATAAAAGAGCCTATGGCTACACCTTC. Residues: CASSQDKRAYGYTF.

The chain has TRBV29-1 and TRBJ2-1, with D possibly called TRBD1 or TRBD2 (5 bases each). Looked up from germline, CDR1 is SQVTM and CDR2 is ANQGSEA. V was trimmed by 2 bases and J by 7 bases, leaving 12 bases between them. The CDR3 contains 13 residues. The CDR3 is CSVERGTENEQFF. DNA of the CDR3: TGCAGCGTTGAAAGAGGGACGGAAAATGAGCAGTTCTTC.

The chain combines TRBV5-3 with TRBJ2-1; 7 bases are a match to TRBD1. TRBV5-3 is given ORF status, its function remaining uncertain. The CDR3 contains 15 residues. V lost 1 base and J lost 7; bases outside the gene matches: 8. CDR3 sequence: CARSLSQGTGNEQFF. The DNA for the CDR3 is TGTGCCAGAAGCTTGTCACAGGGGACGGGTAATGAGCAGTTCTTC.

This chain joins TRBV6-6 and TRBJ2-7; D uncertain. Trimming pared 5 bases from V and 2 bases from J, leaving 13 bases between. This CDR3 is built from 14 residues. CDR1 is MNHNY and CDR2 is SVGAGI in the germline V gene (reference sequence). CDR3 sequence (DNA): TGTGCCAGCAGTCACCCGACGGTCACCTACGAGCAGTACTTC. Translating gives CASSHPTVTYEQYF.

The V call is TRBV2, the J call TRBJ1-4; TRBD1 agrees at 8 bases. The junction had 12 bases not matched to a gene; V was cut back by 2 bases and J by 4 bases. The CDR3 sequence is 18 residues long. Per the germline V gene, CDR1 is SNHLY and CDR2 is FYNNEI. The CDR3 sequence is CASSEIGQGLGHNEKLFF. CDR3 DNA sequence: TGTGCCAGCAGTGAAATTGGACAGGGATTAGGGCATAATGAAAAACTGTTTTTT.

The chain is built from TRBV7-9 and TRBJ2-5, with D perhaps matching TRBD2 (5 bases). Germline V lookup: CDR1 SEHNR, CDR2 FQNEAQ (reference sequence). V was clipped by 1 base and J by 5 bases, with 8 bases between them. The CDR3 contains 13 residues. CDR3 coding DNA: TGTGCCAGCAGCTTAGGGGGAGACGAGACCCAGTACTTC. It translates to CASSLGGDETQYF.

V and J are TRBV7-3 and TRBJ2-6; D gene unclear. V was shortened by 3 bases and J by 0 bases, with 15 bases between the two germline ends. This CDR3 is built from 18 residues. CDR1 and CDR2 (germline): SGHTA, FQGTGA. CDR3 in amino acids: CASSLTFDVRSGANVLTF. The DNA for the CDR3 is TGTGCCAGCAGCTTGACCTTTGACGTACGCTCTGGGGCCAACGTCCTGACTTTC.

In this sample, this clone turned up once. This chain links TRBV7-6 with TRBJ1-1; D gene unclear. CDR1 SGHVS and CDR2 FNYEAQ come from the germline V gene. The CDR3 has 13 amino acids. Trimming took 4 bases from V and 1 from J, leaving 7 bases between them. The chain's CDR3 is CASSSRQNTEAFF. CDR3 sequence (DNA): TGTGCCAGCAGCTCCAGACAGAACACTGAAGCTTTCTTT.